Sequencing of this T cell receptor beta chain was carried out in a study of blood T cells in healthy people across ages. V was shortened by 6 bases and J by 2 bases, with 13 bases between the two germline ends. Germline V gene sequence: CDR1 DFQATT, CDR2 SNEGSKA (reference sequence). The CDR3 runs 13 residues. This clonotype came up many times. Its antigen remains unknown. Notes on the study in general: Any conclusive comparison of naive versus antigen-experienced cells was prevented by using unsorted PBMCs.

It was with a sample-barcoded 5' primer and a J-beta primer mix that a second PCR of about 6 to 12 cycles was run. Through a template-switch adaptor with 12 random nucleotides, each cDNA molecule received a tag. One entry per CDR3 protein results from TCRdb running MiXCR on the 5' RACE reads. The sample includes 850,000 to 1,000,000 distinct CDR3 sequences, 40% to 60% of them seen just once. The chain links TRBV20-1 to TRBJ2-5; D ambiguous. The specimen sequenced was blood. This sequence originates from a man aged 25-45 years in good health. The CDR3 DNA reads TGCAGTGCAAAGTCAGACGCTCAAGAGACCCAGTACTTC. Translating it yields CSAKSDAQETQYF.